The present TCR beta chain was sequenced within a study of blood T cell repertoires in COVID-19. As handled by the study authors: Estimated nucleated cell counts came from reference gene primer amplification. TCRdb keeps only in-frame clones here, not all; method: immunoSEQ multiplex PCR. The DNA gave D and trimming, while V, J and clone size come from that table. The data contain 65,000 to 75,000 clones, roughly 87% of them singletons. The CDR3 spans 14 residues. The germline CDR1 and CDR2 sequences are SQVTM and ANQGSEA. Trimming took 7 bases from V and 2 from J; bases not matched to a gene: 6. V is TRBV29-1 and J is TRBJ1-5; 9 bases are a match to TRBD1. The clonotype originates from a woman between 45 and 65 years old with active COVID-19. The source material was peripheral blood. The CDR3 loop is CSAKTGGRNQPQHF. The DNA of the CDR3 is TGCAGCGCTAAGACAGGGGGTCGCAATCAGCCCCAGCATTTT.